The present T cell receptor beta chain was sequenced within a study of shared clonotypes between healthy human individuals. Study context: Two female and three male donors aged 18 to 49 were enrolled.

V lost 6 bases and J lost 0, with 6 bases in between. Germline assignment: CDR1 MDHEN and CDR2 SYDVKM. The CDR3 extends over 13 amino acids. Each subset's genomic DNA was split evenly across several immunoSEQ plates. The team ran DNA from unsorted PBMCs on ten immunoSEQ deep assay plates for sequencing. Authors' analysis steps: There were no quality scores in the junction-only immunoSEQ sequences, so filtering differed. The assay was immunoSEQ multiplex PCR, and TCRdb's table has in-frame clones only and misses some. Clone size and V and J calls were adopted from that table, with D and trimming inferred from the DNA. The table shows fewer than 600,000 clones, with 79% occurring only once.

This rearrangement joins TRBV28 to TRBJ2-4, with no clear D. The sample taken for sequencing was PBMCs. The source of this sequence is a woman between 35 and 50 years old in good health. Some clones in this sample may be carry-over from other donors' samples. The CDR3 is CASSAQAKNIQYF. CDR3 sequence (DNA): TGTGCCAGCAGCGCCCAAGCCAAAAACATTCAGTACTTC.